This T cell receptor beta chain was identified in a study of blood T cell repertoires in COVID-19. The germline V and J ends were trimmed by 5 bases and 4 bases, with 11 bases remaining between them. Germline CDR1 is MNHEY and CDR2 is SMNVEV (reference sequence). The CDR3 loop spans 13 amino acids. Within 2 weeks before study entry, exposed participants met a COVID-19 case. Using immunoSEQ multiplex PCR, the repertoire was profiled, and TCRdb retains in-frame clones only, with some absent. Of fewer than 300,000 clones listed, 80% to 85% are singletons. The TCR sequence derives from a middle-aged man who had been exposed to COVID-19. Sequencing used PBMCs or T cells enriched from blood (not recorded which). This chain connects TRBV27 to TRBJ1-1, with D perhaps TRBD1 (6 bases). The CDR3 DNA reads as TGTGCCAGCAGTGCACAGGGTGGCACTGAAGCTTTCTTT. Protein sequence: CASSAQGGTEAFF.